The present T cell receptor beta chain was sequenced within a study of T cell responses to AZD1222 COVID-19 vaccine. In the study overall: It was second doses at about 4 or about 12 weeks that were pooled. General observations from the study: The sample set comprised mostly white British donors with more females, and clonal diversity was possibly underestimated. Sampled repertoires all dated from after the peak T cell response.

Measured with immunoSEQ multiplex PCR; TCRdb has only the in-frame clones, and not every one. The sample has fewer than 150,000 clones; 89% are singletons. Turning to this clone: No antigen is known for it.

V was pared by 2 bases and J by 4 bases, with 14 bases between. This CDR3 is 15 amino acids long. Germline lookup yields CDR1 SEHNR and CDR2 FQNEAQ (reference sequence). The sequence was collected from an adult in good health. The specimen was peripheral blood, collected on day 0 of AZD1222 vaccination. The chain carries TRBV7-9 and TRBJ2-5; D tentatively reads TRBD1 or TRBD2 (5 bases each). DNA of the CDR3: TGTGCCAGCAGCTTACCGCCGGGACCCTCAGAGACCCAGTACTTC. Translating it yields CASSLPPGPSETQYF.